These 18 T cell receptor beta chains share one sample of origin, sequenced in a study of tissue T cells after allogeneic stem cell transplantation. Time point here: mouse harvest day 7 after allogeneic transplant. The graft held 10^6 splenic CD5+ T cells and 10^7 T-cell-depleted bone marrow cells. Method: immunoSEQ multiplex PCR; TCRdb's copy keeps in-frame clones and lacks some. The repertoire holds under 9,000 clones, with 50% to 55% as singletons. The sequencing sample was made of lymph node tissue. The receptors were sampled from a female BALB/c mouse given C57BL/6 T cells with graft-versus-host disease after an allogeneic hematopoietic cell transplant.

In regard to this clone: Gene names follow the mouse nomenclature. Incomplete CDR3 DNA: TGTGCCAGCTCTCTGATGGGGGGATTGGATGAACAGTAC. This gives the protein CASSLMGGLDEQY. The entire CDR3 protein is CASSLMGGLDEQYF. The rearrangement links TRBV13-2 to TRBJ2-7; TRBD2 matches at 7 bases. The CDR3 extends 1 residue past the end of the read, so its final part is completed from the germline J gene. This CDR3 spans 14 amino acids. V dropped 7 bases and J dropped 5; count of bases not matched to a gene: 12. Germline CDR1 reads NNHNN; CDR2 reads SYGAGS (reference sequence).

In regard to this clone: The listed genes are named as in mouse. The sequenced fragment ends 1 residue before the CDR3 boundary, so the rest is inferred from the germline J gene. The identical CDR3 is also encoded by other nucleotide sequences in the sample. This chain joins TRBV4 and TRBJ2-7; TRBD2 aligns across 9 bases. CDR1 is LGHDT and CDR2 is YNNKQL in the germline V gene (reference sequence). V gave up 4 bases and J gave up 7 bases; unmatched junction bases: 8. The CDR3 has 14 amino acids. The part of the CDR3 DNA that was read is TGTGCCAGCAGCTTAGGGTGGGGGGGCGGGGAACAGTAC. Translated: CASSLGWGGGEQY. The full CDR3 protein reads CASSLGWGGGEQYF.

A remark on this clone: Mouse names are used for the genes. Read sequence stops 1 residue before the CDR3 end, and the germline J gene provides the missing end. The chain joins TRBV26 to TRBJ1-4; 10 bases are shared with TRBD1. The germline CDR1 and CDR2 sequences are KGHPV and FQNQEV (reference sequence). The ends lost 4 bases at V and 7 bases at J; junction bases unmatched: 3. The CDR3 totals 14 residues. Here the CDR3 reads CASSQTGGGERLFF. The CDR3 bases that were read are TGTGCCAGCAGTCAGACAGGGGGCGGCGAAAGATTATTT.

For this clone: Gene and germline names: mouse. The read terminates 1 residue ahead of where the CDR3 ends, so the germline J gene completes it. The rearrangement uses TRBV16 and TRBJ2-5; 7 nucleotides agree with TRBD2. The CDR3 is 13 amino acids. Per germline, CDR1 SGHSA and CDR2 FRNQAP. V was pared by 5 bases and J by 3 bases, with 2 bases of the junction left unmatched. The part of the CDR3 DNA that was read is TGTGCAAGCAGCACGACTGGGCAAGACACCCAGTAC. It specifies CASSTTGQDTQY. The CDR3 as a whole reads CASSTTGQDTQYF.

This clone came up a few times. Mouse gene names and germline throughout. The read halts 1 residue ahead of the CDR3 end, with the missing end drawn from the germline J gene. The rearrangement joins TRBV26 to TRBJ1-4; D not resolved. Germline lookup yields CDR1 KGHPV and CDR2 FQNQEV (reference sequence). V was shortened by 4 bases and J by 4 bases, with 1 base between the two germline ends. This CDR3 region has 11 residues. The DNA read from the CDR3 is TGTGCCAGCAGTCGCAACGAAAGATTATTT. This gives the protein CASSRNERLF. From start to end, the CDR3 is CASSRNERLFF.

This clone was observed a handful of times. Any gene name here is a mouse gene name. The read stops 1 residue short of the end of the CDR3; the missing end is completed from the germline J gene. The chain employs TRBV13-1 and TRBJ2-7, with TRBD1 identical over 7 bases. Trimming cost V 1 base and J 4 bases; bases outside gene matches: 2. This CDR3 region has 13 residues. Germline values: CDR1 NSHNY, CDR2 SYGAGN. The sequenced part of the CDR3 DNA is TGTGCCAGCAGTGATCCGGACAGGTATGAACAGTAC. It translates to CASSDPDRYEQY. The full CDR3 reads CASSDPDRYEQYF.

In regard to this clone: Genes and germline come from the mouse. The sequence runs out 1 residue before the end of the CDR3; the remainder is reconstructed from the germline J gene. The genes are TRBV2 and TRBJ2-5; D remains unclear. This CDR3 has 13 amino acids. CDR1 and CDR2 (germline): LGHNA, YSYQKL. V was cut by 0 bases and J by 5 bases, with 6 bases left in between. The DNA read from the CDR3 is TGTGCCAGCAGCCAAGATCGGGGAGACACCCAGTAC. This translates into CASSQDRGDTQY. The CDR3, in full, reads CASSQDRGDTQYF.

With respect to this clone: Germline and genes here are mouse. The read ends 1 residue early relative to the CDR3; the germline J gene fills the gap. The chain carries TRBV5 and TRBJ2-5, with 10 bases lining up with TRBD2. V lost 2 bases to trimming and J lost 3 bases; unmatched junction nucleotides: 2. The CDR3 spans 15 residues. From germline, CDR1 is LGHNA and CDR2 YNLKQL (reference sequence). CDR3 residues: CASSQRTGGQDTQYF. The sequenced CDR3 bases are TGTGCCAGCAGCCAAAGGACTGGGGGTCAAGACACCCAGTAC.

This clone is large by share. Gene names are the mouse ones. The read halts 1 residue ahead of the CDR3 end, with the missing end drawn from the germline J gene. The chain is built from TRBV13-3 and TRBJ2-7; TRBD2 agrees at 7 bases. Looked up from germline, CDR1 is NNHDY and CDR2 is SYVADS. CDR3 length: 15 residues. J was trimmed by 0 bases and V by 1 base; bases with no gene match: 4. This chain's CDR3 is CASSDRGGSSYEQYF. The CDR3 bases that were read are TGTGCCAGCAGTGATCGGGGGGGGAGCTCCTATGAACAGTAC.

Notes on this clone: Germline and genes here are mouse. The observed sequence ends 1 residue before the CDR3 terminus, with the missing tail filled in from the germline J gene. The chain carries TRBV24 and TRBJ2-1; a weak D match, TRBD2 (7 bases). CDR3 length equals 15 residues. Trimming removed 0 bases from V and 6 bases from J, with 12 bases in between. CDR1 and CDR2 from the germline V gene are KGHTA and FRNEEI. Incomplete CDR3 DNA: TGTGCCAGCAGTCTGTATCGGGGGGCGCTTGCTGAGCAGTTC. Its translation is CASSLYRGALAEQF. The full CDR3 is CASSLYRGALAEQFF.

In the case of this clone: The listed genes are named as in mouse. The observed sequence ends 1 residue before the CDR3 terminus, with the missing tail filled in from the germline J gene. This chain joins TRBV19 and TRBJ2-5, with 7 bases fitting TRBD2. The V and J ends lost 2 bases and 4 bases, in that order; junction bases with no gene match: 4. Germline V gene sequence: CDR1 FNHDT, CDR2 SITEND (reference sequence). The CDR3 is 14 residues long. The covered CDR3 bases are TGTGCCAGCAGTATCCCTGGGGGAGAAGACACCCAGTAC. Its protein is CASSIPGGEDTQY. From start to end, the CDR3 is CASSIPGGEDTQYF.

On this clone itself: Gene names and germline refer to mouse. The read ends 1 residue shy of where the CDR3 ends; the end is completed using the germline J gene. This rearrangement joins TRBV2 to TRBJ2-7; D gene uncertain. The CDR3 consists of 13 residues. Germline loops: CDR1 LGHNA, CDR2 YSYQKL. With 0 bases removed from V and 0 bases from J, the gap between germline ends came to 3 bases. CDR3: CASSQESSYEQYF. The CDR3 DNA, read in part, is TGTGCCAGCAGCCAAGAATCCTCCTATGAACAGTAC.

Of note for this clone: Gene and germline names: mouse. From the germline J gene comes the end of the CDR3, since the read stops 1 residue before it. The chain links TRBV13-1 to TRBJ2-7; 12 nucleotides agree with TRBD1. Germline CDR1 reads NSHNY; CDR2 reads SYGAGN. V gave up 3 bases and J gave up 6 bases; unmatched junction bases: 4. CDR3 length equals 14 residues. The CDR3 DNA, read in part, is TGTGCCAGCAGTGGGGGGGACAGGGGGCGTGAACAGTAC. It codes for CASSGGDRGREQY. The full CDR3 is CASSGGDRGREQYF.

Regarding this clone: Any gene name here is a mouse gene name. The read is 1 residue too short to cover the CDR3 end, so that end is filled in from the germline J gene. This chain uses TRBV26 with TRBJ2-4; D remains unclear. The CDR3 has 13 amino acids. Trimming removed 3 bases from V and 5 bases from J, with 9 bases in between. Germline values: CDR1 KGHPV, CDR2 FQNQEV (reference sequence). The CDR3 DNA, read in part, is TGTGCCAGCAGTCTACAAGGGTCAAACACCTTGTAC. Its protein is CASSLQGSNTLY. The CDR3 in its entirety is CASSLQGSNTLYF.

A remark on this clone: Here the gene names and germline are mouse. The CDR3 extends 1 residue past the end of the read, so its final part is completed from the germline J gene. The gene calls are TRBV5 and TRBJ2-4; 7 bases agree with TRBD1. There are 14 residues in the CDR3. CDR1 and CDR2 from the germline V gene are LGHNA and YNLKQL (reference sequence). V was pared by 0 bases and J by 3 bases, with 0 bases of the junction left unmatched. The CDR3 loop is CASSQDRGQNTLYF. The DNA read from the CDR3 is TGTGCCAGCAGCCAAGACAGGGGGCAAAACACCTTGTAC.

This clone appeared once. Gene labels here are mouse ones. The observed sequence ends 1 residue before the CDR3 terminus, with the missing tail filled in from the germline J gene. The gene calls are TRBV12-2 and TRBJ1-4; TRBD1 aligns across 7 bases. The CDR3 contains 14 residues. Germline assignment: CDR1 SGHLS and CDR2 HYDKME. The V and J ends lost 3 bases and 3 bases, in that order; junction bases with no gene match: 3. CDR3 sequence reads: CASSSQGTNERLFF. Partial CDR3 DNA: TGTGCCAGCTCTTCACAGGGGACCAACGAAAGATTATTT.

There are a few counts of this clone. Gene names are the mouse ones. Incomplete CDR3 DNA: TGTGCAAGCAGCCGTCCGGGACTCTGGTATGCTGAGCAGTTC. It encodes CASSRPGLWYAEQF. The CDR3 as a whole reads CASSRPGLWYAEQFF. The chain employs TRBV16 and TRBJ2-1; possible D gene TRBD2, 6 bases. The read terminates 1 residue before the CDR3 end, so the remaining end is supplied by the germline J gene. Per the germline V gene, CDR1 is SGHSA and CDR2 is FRNQAP. This CDR3 is built from 15 residues. Trimming shortened V by 5 bases and J by 4 bases, and 15 bases separated the two germline ends. The variable domain in full, completed from reference TRBV16 and TRBJ2-1, reads NAGVIQTPRHKVTGKGQEATLWCEPISGHSAVFWYRQTIVQGLEFLTYFRNQAPIDDSGMPKERFSAQMPNQSHSTLKIQSTQPQDSAVYLCASSRPGLWYAEQFFGPGTRLTVL.

To note about this clone: Gene names denote mouse genes. Read coverage stops 1 residue before the CDR3 terminus; the germline J gene supplies the remainder. The chain couples TRBV3 to TRBJ2-5; D unresolved. Germline V gives CDR1 SNHLY, CDR2 FYNGKV (reference sequence). This CDR3 has 14 residues. V shed 1 base and J shed 3 bases, with 8 bases lying between them. The part of the CDR3 DNA that was read is TGTGCCAGCAGCTTAGGACACCCTCAAGACACCCAGTAC. It is translated as CASSLGHPQDTQY. The complete CDR3 protein is CASSLGHPQDTQYF.